The 28 T cell receptor beta chains below come from one sample, sequenced in a study of OX40 agonist ivuxolimab in advanced cancers. Generated by immunoSEQ multiplex PCR, the TCRdb table keeps only in-frame clones and is missing some. The sample holds 45,000 to 65,000 clones, 85% to 90% seen once. The sample in question was CD4+ or CD8+ T cells sorted from blood, obtained in a trial of the OX40 agonist ivuxolimab. These receptor sequences come from an adult with an advanced solid tumor such as melanoma, head and neck, liver or kidney cancer.

The chain uses TRBV2 and TRBJ2-7; D not certain. CDR3 length: 12 amino acids. Germline V gives CDR1 SNHLY, CDR2 FYNNEI. V shed 10 bases and J shed 1 base, with 11 bases lying between them. The CDR3 is CAIGSQSYEQYF. The CDR3, as DNA: TGTGCCATCGGCAGCCAATCCTACGAGCAGTACTTC.

The gene calls are TRBV6-5 and TRBJ2-7; 11 bases are a match to TRBD1. The CDR3 totals 14 residues. In germline, CDR1 is MNHEY, CDR2 SVGAGI. The V and J ends lost 4 bases and 3 bases, in that order; junction bases with no gene match: 2. The CDR3: CASSFGTGGYEQYF. The CDR3 DNA sequence: TGTGCCAGCAGTTTCGGGACAGGGGGCTACGAGCAGTACTTC.

The V and J genes are TRBV30 and TRBJ2-6; unclear D gene. The length of the CDR3 is 13 residues. Germline V CDR1 and CDR2: GTSNPN, SVGIG (reference sequence). The germline V and J ends were trimmed by 3 bases and 1 base, with 4 bases remaining between them. CDR3 amino acids: CAWRVSGANVLTF. The CDR3 DNA is TGTGCCTGGAGGGTGTCTGGGGCCAACGTCCTGACTTTC.

The CDR3 nucleotides read TGTGCCAGCAGTGAAGCGGGGACAGGGAACACTGAAGCTTTCTTT. It translates to CASSEAGTGNTEAFF. The V gene is TRBV6-1, the J gene TRBJ1-1, with 8 bases that match TRBD1. V shed 0 bases, J shed 1 base, and the junction held 1 base outside the gene matches. The germline gives CDR1 MNHNS, CDR2 SASEGT. The CDR3 loop spans 15 amino acids.

V gene TRBV18 combines with J gene TRBJ1-2; a possible D gene is TRBD1 (6 bases). This CDR3 comprises 15 residues. Trimming took 2 bases from V and 5 from J, leaving 15 bases between them. Germline V CDR1 and CDR2: KGHSH, LQKENI. The CDR3: CASSPSGGRDYGYTF. The CDR3 DNA follows: TGTGCCAGCTCACCATCGGGGGGCAGGGATTATGGCTACACCTTC.

This rearrangement joins TRBV7-2 to TRBJ2-2; 8 bases match TRBD2. J lost 6 bases, V lost 4 bases, and 7 bases had no gene match. This CDR3 is built from 15 residues. Per germline, CDR1 SGHTA and CDR2 FQGNSA. In DNA form, the CDR3 reads TGTGCCAGCAGCTCGGGACTAGTTTATCCCGGGGAGCTGTTTTTT. Amino acids: CASSSGLVYPGELFF.

V gene TRBV5-1 combines with J gene TRBJ2-3, with 8 bases fitting TRBD1. Germline lookup yields CDR1 SGHRS and CDR2 YFSETQ. CDR3 length: 15 residues. The V segment lost 1 base and the J segment 0 bases; nucleotides outside the gene matches: 1. The DNA of the CDR3 is TGCGCCAGCAGCTTGCGACAGGGGAGCACAGATACGCAGTATTTT. It codes for CASSLRQGSTDTQYF.

V gene TRBV4-3 combines with J gene TRBJ1-1; D is uncertain. This CDR3 is 14 amino acids long. Per germline, CDR1 LGHNA and CDR2 YSLEER. Trimming removed 0 bases from V and 4 bases from J, with 9 bases in between. The CDR3 is CASSQEGRSTEAFF. CDR3 coding DNA: TGCGCCAGCAGCCAAGAAGGTAGGAGCACTGAAGCTTTCTTT.

The V gene is TRBV19, the J gene TRBJ1-5; possibly TRBD1 for D (5 bases). The CDR3 spans 15 residues. The germline V gene encodes CDR1 LNHDA and CDR2 SQIVND (reference sequence). The V and J ends lost 4 bases and 3 bases respectively, with 13 bases between them. The CDR3 sequence is CASSRGISANQPQHF. CDR3 DNA: TGTGCCAGTAGTAGGGGGATAAGTGCCAATCAGCCCCAGCATTTT.

The rearrangement joins TRBV7-3 to TRBJ2-2, with 11 bases aligning to TRBD2. Germline CDR1 reads SGHTA; CDR2 reads FQGTGA. V lost 2 bases, J lost 4 bases, and 6 bases stayed unmatched. The CDR3 extends over 17 amino acids. CDR3 amino acids: CASSLGASGGITGELFF. As DNA, the CDR3 is TGTGCCAGCAGCTTAGGAGCTAGCGGGGGGATCACCGGGGAGCTGTTTTTT.

The chain has TRBV6-5 and TRBJ2-5, with 8 bases aligning to TRBD2. The germline V gene has CDR1 MNHEY and CDR2 SVGAGI. The junction had 8 bases not matched to a gene; V was cut back by 4 bases and J by 7 bases. The CDR3 runs 14 residues. The CDR3 DNA sequence: TGTGCCAGCAGTTTACTAGCGGATTGGGGGACCCAGTACTTC. Its protein product is CASSLLADWGTQYF.

The rearrangement joins TRBV7-2 to TRBJ2-1; TRBD1 aligns across 9 bases. CDR3 length: 15 amino acids. In germline, CDR1 is SGHTA, CDR2 FQGNSA. V shed 4 bases, J shed 3 bases, and the junction held 4 bases outside the gene matches. The CDR3: CASSSGTGYYNEQFF. In nucleotides, the CDR3 is TGTGCCAGCAGCTCCGGGACAGGGTACTACAATGAGCAGTTCTTC.

The chain's CDR3 is CASGTYEQYF. CDR3 DNA sequence: TGTGCCAGCGGAACCTACGAGCAGTACTTC. The chain is built from TRBV7-9 and TRBJ2-7; D is undetermined. The CDR3 spans 10 residues. Germline lookup yields CDR1 SEHNR and CDR2 FQNEAQ (reference sequence). Trimming stripped 8 bases from V and 2 bases from J, with 4 bases between. Full variable domain (rest looked up from reference TRBV7-9 and TRBJ2-7): DTGVSQNPRHKITKRGQNVTFRCDPISEHNRLYWYRQTLGQGPEFLTYFQNEAQLEKSRLLSDRFSAERPKGSFSTLEIQRTEQGDSAMYLCASGTYEQYFGPGTRLTVT.

The rearrangement links TRBV7-6 to TRBJ2-5; D gene unclear. Per germline, CDR1 SGHVS and CDR2 FNYEAQ. V was pared by 5 bases and J by 4 bases, with 8 bases between. CDR3 length: 12 residues. DNA of the CDR3: TGTGCCAGCAGCAAGGTGGGAGAGACCCAGTACTTC. Its protein is CASSKVGETQYF.

This chain connects TRBV19 to TRBJ2-6; D not resolved. The V gene lost 7 bases and the J gene lost 4 bases, with 11 bases spanning the gap. Germline V gene lookup returns CDR1 LNHDA and CDR2 SQIVND (reference sequence). The CDR3 extends over 14 amino acids. The CDR3 here is CASKEDKGANVLTF. The CDR3 bases are TGTGCCAGTAAGGAAGACAAGGGGGCCAACGTCCTGACTTTC.

The chain uses TRBV14 and TRBJ1-2, with D tentatively TRBD1 (5 bases). V lost 0 bases and J 8 bases, leaving 16 bases between the germline ends. This CDR3 spans 15 amino acids. CDR1 is SGHDN and CDR2 is FVKESK in the germline V gene. Written as DNA, the CDR3 is TGTGCCAGCAGCCAAGACCGGGGGACGTCTTGGGGCTACACCTTC. Amino acids: CASSQDRGTSWGYTF.

The V and J genes are TRBV29-1 and TRBJ1-1; possibly TRBD1 for D (6 bases). This CDR3 is built from 11 residues. The germline V gene has CDR1 SQVTM and CDR2 ANQGSEA. V lost 7 bases and J 8 bases, leaving 14 bases between the germline ends. For the CDR3, the DNA is TGCAGCGCCGGAGAGGGGGTGGAAGCTTTCTTT. Protein product: CSAGEGVEAFF.

The V and J genes are TRBV9 and TRBJ2-3; D gene unclear. This CDR3 is built from 13 residues. V lost 0 bases to trimming and J lost 9 bases, with 11 bases between them. Germline CDR1 and CDR2: SGDLS and YYNGEE. CDR3 protein: CASSVVDPSTQYF. The CDR3 bases are TGTGCCAGCAGCGTAGTGGACCCAAGCACGCAGTATTTT.

This chain links TRBV7-9 with TRBJ2-2, with 10 positions matching TRBD1. The CDR3 is 14 residues long. Germline V gene sequence: CDR1 SEHNR, CDR2 FQNEAQ (reference sequence). Trimming at V came to 5 bases and at J to 8 bases, leaving 5 bases not matched to a gene. The CDR3 region has the DNA TGTGCCAGCAGCGGACGACAGGGGGCGGGGGAGCTGTTTTTT. Its translation: CASSGRQGAGELFF.

This chain joins TRBV11-1 and TRBJ2-5; tentatively, D is TRBD2 (6 bases). CDR3 length: 13 residues. Germline V gives CDR1 SGHAT, CDR2 FQDESV (reference sequence). V lost 2 bases and J lost 4, with 8 bases in between. Here the CDR3 DNA reads TGTGCCAGCAGCTTATCGGAGGGAGAGACCCAGTACTTC. Translation gives CASSLSEGETQYF.

The V gene is TRBV18, the J gene TRBJ2-5, with 8 positions matching TRBD2. The CDR3 is made up of 14 amino acids. Germline-derived CDR1 and CDR2 are KGHSH and LQKENI. J gave up 5 bases and V 5 bases, and 7 bases lay outside the gene matches. In nucleotides, the CDR3 is TGTGCCAGCTCATCGGGGGGGGTGACGGAGACCCAGTACTTC. It yields the protein CASSSGGVTETQYF.

The chain carries TRBV10-3 and TRBJ1-6; D is uncertain. Germline V gene sequence: CDR1 ENHRY, CDR2 SYGVKD. V was pared by 0 bases and J by 10 bases, with 13 bases between. The CDR3 loop spans 15 amino acids. The CDR3, as DNA: TGTGCCATCAGTGAGTCGGGCCCCCCGGAATCACCCCTCCACTTT. Residues: CAISESGPPESPLHF.

The rearrangement uses TRBV19 and TRBJ2-7; 9 positions match TRBD1. The trim removed 4 bases at V and 1 base at J, leaving 2 bases unmatched. This CDR3 contains 14 residues. Germline-derived CDR1 and CDR2 are LNHDA and SQIVND (reference sequence). DNA of the CDR3: TGTGCCAGTAGTACGGACAGGGGTTCCTACGAGCAGTACTTC. Translated: CASSTDRGSYEQYF.

This sequence joins TRBV14 and TRBJ1-3; TRBD1 matches at 7 bases. Germline V gene sequence: CDR1 SGHDN, CDR2 FVKESK. V shed 2 bases and J 1 base; nucleotides not matched to a gene: 5. The CDR3 runs 16 residues. The CDR3 DNA reads TGTGCCAGCAGCCAATTCAGGGGGTTATCTGGAAACACCATATATTTT. This codes for CASSQFRGLSGNTIYF.

The V gene is TRBV28, the J gene TRBJ1-5, with D possibly TRBD1 on 5 matching bases. The CDR3 is 15 residues long. V was pared by 3 bases and J by 6 bases, with 15 bases between. From germline, CDR1 is MDHEN and CDR2 SYDVKM. The CDR3 is CASSLRGRLGQPQHF. In DNA form, the CDR3 reads TGTGCCAGCAGTTTGAGGGGCAGGTTGGGTCAGCCCCAGCATTTT.

The chain recombines TRBV28 with TRBJ2-7, with 7 bases matching TRBD1. The CDR3 runs 14 residues. Germline V gives CDR1 MDHEN, CDR2 SYDVKM. J lost 0 bases, V lost 6 bases, and 5 bases had no gene match. CDR3 sequence (DNA): TGTGCCAGCAGCCGCACAGGGGTCTCCTACGAGCAGTACTTC. Translated: CASSRTGVSYEQYF.

This chain joins TRBV29-1 and TRBJ2-3; no reliable D call. CDR3 length: 12 amino acids. The germline CDR1 and CDR2 sequences are SQVTM and ANQGSEA. The V end was cut by 2 bases, the J end by 6 bases, with 9 bases between. Here the CDR3 DNA reads TGCAGCGTTGAATTATACTACGATACGCAGTATTTT. Amino acid sequence: CSVELYYDTQYF.

The chain has TRBV6-1 and TRBJ2-2, with 9 bases identical to TRBD1. The length of the CDR3 is 15 residues. The germline gives CDR1 MNHNS, CDR2 SASEGT. Losses at the gene ends were 7 bases for V and 0 bases for J; bases not matched to a gene: 3. The CDR3 spells CASNDRGANTGELFF. The CDR3 coding sequence is TGTGCCAGCAATGACAGGGGGGCGAACACCGGGGAGCTGTTTTTT.